These T cell receptor beta chains were read from a single sample in a study of blood T cell repertoires in COVID-19. Sequencing used immunoSEQ multiplex PCR; TCRdb keeps in-frame clones, though not all of them. The profile covers fewer than 400,000 clones, with approximately 87% appearing a single time and about 9.4% taken by the ten largest. The sample consisted of PBMCs or T cells enriched from blood (not recorded which). The receptor source for this set is a woman between 50 and 59 years old who had recovered from COVID-19. The CDR3 runs from the conserved cysteine through the conserved F or W. D genes are given only for firm matches. The size field is filled for only some rows; it gives once, few, many or a size class.

clone_size | j_call | d_call | v_call | cdr3_aa | cdr3_nt
NA | TRBJ2-7 | NA | TRBV7-9 | CASSLQGPLDYEQYF | TGTGCCAGCAGCTTACAGGGCCCCCTTGACTACGAGCAGTACTTC
NA | TRBJ1-6 | NA | TRBV6-5 | CASRVQGNSPLHF | TGTGCCAGCAGAGTCCAGGGGAATTCACCCCTCCACTTT
NA | TRBJ1-2 | TRBD1 | TRBV28 | CASSPGGTYGYTF | TGTGCCAGCAGTCCAGGGGGGACCTATGGCTACACCTTC
once | TRBJ2-7 | TRBD2 | TRBV28 | CASSFTGGGNSYEQYF | TGTGCCAGCAGTTTCACCGGGGGGGGAAACTCCTACGAGCAGTACTTC
NA | TRBJ1-3 | TRBD1 | TRBV6-1 | CASSEFWRGLSGNTIYF | TGTGCCAGCAGTGAATTCTGGAGGGGGCTATCTGGAAACACCATATATTTT
NA | TRBJ1-2 | TRBD1 | TRBV6-2/TRBV6-3 | CASSYAGTGYGYTF | TGTGCCAGCAGTTACGCCGGGACAGGCTATGGCTACACCTTC
NA | TRBJ2-7 | TRBD1 | TRBV2 | CASTRDRNYEQYF | TGTGCCAGCACCCGGGACAGAAACTACGAGCAGTACTTC
NA | TRBJ2-3 | NA | TRBV4-1 | CASSQVTGNTQYF | TGCGCCAGCAGCCAAGTTACAGGGAATACGCAGTATTTT
NA | TRBJ1-2 | NA | TRBV27 | CASRNTVYGYTF | TGTGCCAGCAGGAATACAGTGTATGGCTACACCTTC
few | TRBJ1-6 | TRBD1 | TRBV9 | CASSAGQGDNSPLHF | TGTGCCAGCAGCGCAGGACAGGGCGATAATTCACCCCTCCACTTT
NA | TRBJ1-5 | NA | TRBV7-8 | CASRLGIGNSNQPQHF | TGTGCCAGCAGACTAGGGATAGGGAATAGCAATCAGCCCCAGCATTTT
NA | TRBJ1-2 | NA | TRBV4-3 | CASSQEWGENGYTF | TGCGCCAGCAGCCAAGAATGGGGGGAGAATGGCTACACCTTC
NA | TRBJ2-2 | NA | TRBV3-1/TRBV3-2 | CASSSSAGELFF | TGTGCCAGCAGCTCTAGCGCCGGGGAGCTGTTTTTT
NA | TRBJ2-6 | NA | TRBV7-6 | CASSLRSLSGANVLTF | TGTGCCAGCAGCTTAAGAAGCCTTTCTGGGGCCAACGTCCTGACTTTC
NA | TRBJ1-2 | NA | TRBV12-3/TRBV12-4 | CASRGGGNYGYTF | TGTGCCAGCAGGGGAGGGGGTAACTATGGCTACACCTTC
NA | TRBJ1-3 | NA | TRBV19 | CATQGTDHSGNTIYF | TGTGCCACCCAGGGGACGGACCACTCTGGAAACACCATATATTTT
NA | TRBJ1-1 | TRBD1 | TRBV5-1 | CASSPSRDRKDTEAFF | TGCGCCAGCAGCCCTTCCCGGGACAGGAAGGACACTGAAGCTTTCTTT
NA | TRBJ2-2 | NA | TRBV6-5 | CASSYSLSGELFF | TGTGCCAGCAGTTACTCTCTCAGCGGGGAGCTGTTTTTT
NA | TRBJ1-6 | NA | TRBV9 | CASSPDSYNSPLHF | TGTGCCAGTTCCCCGGACTCGTATAATTCACCCCTCCACTTT
NA | TRBJ2-1 | NA | TRBV7-9 | CASEAYNEQFF | TGTGCTAGCGAGGCCTACAATGAGCAGTTCTTC
NA | TRBJ1-4 | NA | TRBV15 | CATSRESGGVRTNEKLFF | TGTGCCACCAGCAGGGAAAGCGGGGGGGTCAGGACTAATGAAAAACTGTTTTTT
NA | TRBJ1-2 | NA | TRBV28 | CASRVIVGFMSGYGYTF | TGTGCCAGCAGGGTTATCGTGGGTTTCATGTCGGGGTATGGCTACACCTTC
NA | TRBJ1-2 | TRBD1 | TRBV6-1 | CASSDLGQGRGYTF | TGTGCCAGCAGTGACCTAGGACAGGGTAGGGGCTACACCTTC
NA | TRBJ1-1 | NA | TRBV12-5 | CASGLYLNTEAFF | TGTGCTAGTGGTTTGTATCTAAACACTGAAGCTTTCTTT
NA | TRBJ2-3 | TRBD2 | TRBV5-1 | CASSLSGGADTQYF | TGCGCCAGCAGCTTAAGCGGGGGGGCCGATACGCAGTATTTT
NA | TRBJ1-2 | NA | TRBV5-1 | CASSLAGQRAYGYTF | TGCGCCAGCAGTTTGGCAGGACAGAGGGCCTATGGCTACACCTTC
NA | TRBJ2-1 | NA | TRBV19 | CASSNSYNEQFF | TGTGCCAGTAGTAACAGCTACAATGAGCAGTTCTTC
NA | TRBJ1-6 | NA | TRBV19 | CASSLDSYNSPLHF | TGTGCCAGTAGCCTGGACAGCTATAATTCACCCCTCCACTTT
NA | TRBJ2-7 | TRBD1 | TRBV19 | CASSTIPGQGSSYEQYF | TGTGCCAGTAGTACAATACCGGGACAGGGGTCCTCCTACGAGCAGTACTTC
NA | TRBJ2-5 | TRBD2 | TRBV2 | CASSEARTSLGETQYF | TGTGCCAGCAGTGAAGCGCGGACTAGCCTTGGAGAGACCCAGTACTTC
once | TRBJ1-5 | TRBD1 | TRBV6-5 | CASSSGGLGNQPQHF | TGTGCCAGCAGTTCAGGGGGACTAGGCAATCAGCCCCAGCATTTT